Listed below are T cell receptor beta chains from one sample, sequenced in a study of cytomegalovirus exposure and HLA in healthy donors. Repertoires were generated with immunoSEQ multiplex PCR, while TCRdb's copy carries only in-frame clones and drops some. The table includes about 53,000 clones, roughly nine tenths detected once. The sample taken for sequencing was PBMCs. These receptors all come from a man aged 18 to 29 in good health and CMV-seronegative. Each CDR3 is given with its conserved first and last residue. D genes are given only for firm matches. A clone size is listed for some rows: how often the clone was seen (once, few, many), or a class if it is expanded.

>TRBV9|NA|NA|TRBJ2-2
CASSLTGTNTGELFF
TGTGCCAGCAGCCTAACAGGGACCAACACCGGGGAGCTGTTTTTT
>TRBV13|NA|NA|TRBJ2-1
CASSSSGRRPYNEQFF
TGTGCCAGCAGCTCCTCCGGGAGAAGACCCTACAATGAGCAGTTCTTC
>TRBV5-5|NA|NA|TRBJ2-7
CASSLGTSEQYF
TGTGCCAGCAGCTTGGGGACATCCGAGCAGTACTTC
>TRBV2|TRBD2|NA|TRBJ2-3
CASTFRTSGNGDTQYF
TGTGCCAGCACCTTCCGGACTAGCGGGAACGGAGATACGCAGTATTTT
>TRBV28|TRBD2|NA|TRBJ2-3
CASSSSGRAFTDTQYF
TGTGCCAGCAGTTCGAGCGGGAGGGCCTTTACAGATACGCAGTATTTT
>TRBV5-1|NA|NA|TRBJ1-4
CASRQVLNEKLFF
TGCGCCAGCCGACAGGTTCTTAATGAAAAACTGTTTTTT
>TRBV5-4|NA|NA|TRBJ2-7
CASVAGKDYEQYF
TGTGCCAGCGTGGCGGGGAAGGACTACGAGCAGTACTTC
>TRBV7-9|NA|NA|TRBJ2-1
CASSPAWAGGEQFF
TGTGCCAGCAGCCCGGCTTGGGCGGGCGGAGAGCAGTTCTTC
>TRBV7-2|NA|NA|TRBJ1-4
CASSLMGEQANEKLFF
TGTGCCAGCAGCTTAATGGGCGAGCAAGCTAATGAAAAACTGTTTTTT
>TRBV7-9|TRBD2|NA|TRBJ2-5
CASSPGLAGHQETQYF
TGTGCCAGCAGCCCGGGGCTAGCGGGGCACCAAGAGACCCAGTACTTC
>TRBV6-5|NA|NA|TRBJ1-2
CASRNGGGNGYTF
TGTGCCAGCAGGAACGGGGGGGGGAATGGCTACACCTTC
>TRBV7-9|NA|NA|TRBJ2-7
CASSTGTRSHEQYF
TGTGCCAGCAGCACCGGGACAAGGAGCCACGAGCAGTACTTC
>TRBV7-2|TRBD1|NA|TRBJ1-2
CASSLVNRGHGYTF
TGTGCCAGCAGCTTAGTGAACAGGGGGCATGGCTACACCTTC
>TRBV28|NA|NA|TRBJ1-2
CASSLYGGGYGYTF
TGTGCCAGCAGCTTATATGGGGGCGGCTATGGCTACACCTTC
>TRBV28|NA|NA|TRBJ1-1
CASSLIGGGTEAFF
TGTGCCAGCAGTTTAATTGGGGGCGGCACTGAAGCTTTCTTT
>TRBV5-1|NA|NA|TRBJ2-1
CASSLGAAESNEQFF
TGCGCCAGCAGCTTGGGGGCTGCCGAATCCAATGAGCAGTTCTTC
>TRBV29-1|TRBD1|once|TRBJ1-2
CSAEDRVSGYTF
TGCAGCGCCGAGGACAGGGTGTCCGGCTACACCTTC
>TRBV28|NA|NA|TRBJ2-3
CASSLWGKGSDTDTQYF
TGTGCCAGCAGTTTATGGGGGAAGGGGTCGGACACAGATACGCAGTATTTT
>TRBV6-5|TRBD1|NA|TRBJ2-5
CASSRQGARQETQYF
TGTGCCAGCAGTAGACAGGGGGCGCGGCAAGAGACCCAGTACTTC
>TRBV12-5|TRBD1|NA|TRBJ1-5
CASGLVMGQGGQPQHF
TGTGCTAGTGGTTTGGTAATGGGACAGGGAGGTCAGCCCCAGCATTTT
>TRBV28|TRBD2|NA|TRBJ2-7
CASHRLREALTGSYEQYF
TGTGCCAGCCACCGACTTCGGGAGGCCCTGACCGGCTCCTACGAGCAGTACTTC
>TRBV5-4|TRBD2|NA|TRBJ2-3
CASSSHRTSGSRGTDTQYF
TGTGCCAGCAGCTCACACCGGACTAGCGGGAGTAGGGGCACAGATACGCAGTATTTT
>TRBV6-1|NA|once|TRBJ2-7
CASGEVAVSSYEQYF
TGTGCCAGCGGGGAAGTAGCGGTGAGCTCCTACGAGCAGTACTTC
>TRBV2|NA|NA|TRBJ1-1
CASINQPVPEAFF
TGTGCCAGCATTAACCAACCGGTCCCTGAAGCTTTCTTT
>TRBV4-1|TRBD2|NA|TRBJ2-7
CASSQDEGLAGYEQYF
TGCGCCAGCAGCCAAGATGAGGGACTAGCGGGATACGAGCAGTACTTC